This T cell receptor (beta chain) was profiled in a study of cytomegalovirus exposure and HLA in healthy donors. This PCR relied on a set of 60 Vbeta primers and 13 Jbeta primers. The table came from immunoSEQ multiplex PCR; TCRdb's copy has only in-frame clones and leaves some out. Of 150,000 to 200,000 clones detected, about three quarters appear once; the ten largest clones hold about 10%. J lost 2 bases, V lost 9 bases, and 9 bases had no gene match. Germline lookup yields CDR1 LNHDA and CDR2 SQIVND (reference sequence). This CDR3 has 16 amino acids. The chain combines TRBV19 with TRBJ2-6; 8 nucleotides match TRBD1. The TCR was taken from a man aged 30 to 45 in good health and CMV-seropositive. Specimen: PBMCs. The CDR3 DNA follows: TGTGCCAGCCACGGACAGGGAGTGACTGGGGCCAACGTCCTGACTTTC. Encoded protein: CASHGQGVTGANVLTF.